Listed below are T cell receptor beta chains from one sample, sequenced in a study of blood T cells in healthy people across ages. TCRdb re-called the 5' RACE reads through MiXCR, storing one row per CDR3 protein. The data contain about 640,000 distinct CDR3 sequences, 58% of them singletons. Sequencing was performed on blood. These receptors were collected from a man in his sixties in good health. CDR3s include the opening cysteine and the closing phenylalanine or tryptophan. Each record gives: D gene, V gene, J gene, clone size, CDR3 DNA, CDR3 protein. A D gene is named only where the DNA matches it firmly. Expanded clones get a size class; other rows say once, few or many, or leave the size out.

>TRBD1|TRBV29-1|TRBJ1-1|-
TGCAGCGTTGCGACAGGGGGAACTGAAGCTTTCTTT
CSVATGGTEAFF
>-|TRBV4-1|TRBJ1-1|-
TGCGCCAGCAGCGCCGGGAGCACTGAAGCTTTCTTT
CASSAGSTEAFF
>-|TRBV2|TRBJ1-1|once
TGTGCCAGCACCTTGCGGGGAAACTTGAACACTGAAGCTTTCTTT
CASTLRGNLNTEAFF
>TRBD2|TRBV3-1|TRBJ2-7|-
TGTGCCAGCAGCCAGGGGACTAGCGGGGGGGCCCTGCACCAGTACTTC
CASSQGTSGGALHQYF
>TRBD2|TRBV3-1|TRBJ2-1|-
TGTGCCAGCAGCCAACTCCGGGGGGGCCCCCATGAGCAGTTCTTC
CASSQLRGGPHEQFF
>-|TRBV4-1|TRBJ2-3|-
TGCGCCAGCAGCCAGGAGAGGTTTGGAGATACGCAGTATTTT
CASSQERFGDTQYF
>TRBD1|TRBV5-1|TRBJ2-6|-
TGCGCCAGCACCTTAGGACAGGCTGGGACCAACGTCCTGACTTTC
CASTLGQAGTNVLTF
>-|TRBV15|TRBJ1-4|few
TGTGCCACCAGCAGGGACAGAGTATCTAATGAAAAACTGTTTTTT
CATSRDRVSNEKLFF
>TRBD2|TRBV24-1|TRBJ2-5|few
TGTGCCACCAGTGATTTGCTTCGTCCCCTCGTAGCGGGGGGTTCCCAAGAGACCCAGTACTTC
CATSDLLRPLVAGGSQETQYF
>-|TRBV20-1|TRBJ1-2|few
TGCAGTGCTAACCCGACAGCCTATGGCTACACCTTC
CSANPTAYGYTF
>TRBD1|TRBV20-1|TRBJ2-3|-
TGCAGTGCCCCCCCCGGCCCAGGACAGGGGGGAACTAGCACAGATACGCAGTATTTT
CSAPPGPGQGGTSTDTQYF
>TRBD2|TRBV12-3/TRBV12-4|TRBJ2-3|-
TGTGCCAGCAGTATCAGACTAGCGGACCGCTACTTGGATACGCAGTATTTT
CASSIRLADRYLDTQYF
>-|TRBV29-1|TRBJ1-4|-
TGCAGCGTTGAAGGTCCCTCGGGGGAATCTAATGAAAAACTGTTTTTT
CSVEGPSGESNEKLFF
>-|TRBV19|TRBJ1-5|many
TGTGCCAGTAGTATTCGGGACGGTTCAATTGCGGCCCAGCATTTT
CASSIRDGSIAAQHF
>TRBD2|TRBV6-5|TRBJ2-3|-
TGTGCCAGCAGTTACGCCGGACTAGCGCGGCAGTATTTT
CASSYAGLARQYF
>-|TRBV6-1|TRBJ2-5|few
TGTGCCAGCAGTGCACACAGGGACCAAGAGACCCAGTACTTC
CASSAHRDQETQYF
>TRBD2|TRBV4-2|TRBJ2-5|many
TGTGCCAGCAGCCAAGGCCCCTTGCTAGCGGGGGGGAAACAAGAGACCCAGTACTTC
CASSQGPLLAGGKQETQYF
>-|TRBV20-1|TRBJ1-1|-
TGCAGTGCTAGACAGGTGGGCACTGAAGCTTTCTTT
CSARQVGTEAFF
>TRBD1|TRBV20-1|TRBJ2-1|-
TGCAGTGCACCGACAGGGCCCAGCTCCTACAATGAGCAGTTCTTC
CSAPTGPSSYNEQFF
>-|TRBV2|TRBJ2-3|-
TGTGCCAGCAGTGAATGGGCAGGGATGACAGATACGCAGTATTTT
CASSEWAGMTDTQYF
>TRBD1|TRBV5-1|TRBJ2-5|once
TGCGCCAGCAGCTTGCATACCCGACAGGGGGTTTATGATGGGGAGACCCAGTACTTC
CASSLHTRQGVYDGETQYF